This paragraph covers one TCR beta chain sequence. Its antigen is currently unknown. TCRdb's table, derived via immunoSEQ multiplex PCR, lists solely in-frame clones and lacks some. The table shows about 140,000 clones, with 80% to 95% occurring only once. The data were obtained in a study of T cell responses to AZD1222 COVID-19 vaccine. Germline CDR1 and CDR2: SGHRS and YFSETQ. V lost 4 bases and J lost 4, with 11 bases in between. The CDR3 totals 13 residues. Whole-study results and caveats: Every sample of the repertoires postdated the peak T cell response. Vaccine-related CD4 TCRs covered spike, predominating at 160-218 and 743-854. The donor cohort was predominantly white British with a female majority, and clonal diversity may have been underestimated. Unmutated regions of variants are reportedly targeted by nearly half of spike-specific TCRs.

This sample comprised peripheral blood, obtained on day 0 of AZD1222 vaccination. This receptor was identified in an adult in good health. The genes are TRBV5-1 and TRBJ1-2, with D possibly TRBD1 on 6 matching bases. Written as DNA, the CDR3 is TGCGCCAGCAGCCGTGACAGGATCTATGGCTACACCTTC. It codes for CASSRDRIYGYTF.